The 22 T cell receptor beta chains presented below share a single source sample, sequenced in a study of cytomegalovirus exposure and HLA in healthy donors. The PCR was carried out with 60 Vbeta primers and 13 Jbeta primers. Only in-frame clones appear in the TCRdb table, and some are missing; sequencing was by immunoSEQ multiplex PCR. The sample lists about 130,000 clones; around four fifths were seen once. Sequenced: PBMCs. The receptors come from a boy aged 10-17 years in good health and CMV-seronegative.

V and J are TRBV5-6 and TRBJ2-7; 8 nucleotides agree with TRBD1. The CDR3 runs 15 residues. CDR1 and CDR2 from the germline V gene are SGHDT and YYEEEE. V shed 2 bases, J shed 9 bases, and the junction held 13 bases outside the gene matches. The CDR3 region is CASSLERQGTLGQYF. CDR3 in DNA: TGTGCCAGCAGCTTAGAAAGACAGGGGACCCTAGGGCAGTACTTC.

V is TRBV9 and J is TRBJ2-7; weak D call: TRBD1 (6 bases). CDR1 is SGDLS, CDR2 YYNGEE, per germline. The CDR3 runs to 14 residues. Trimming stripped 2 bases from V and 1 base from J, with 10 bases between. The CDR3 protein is CASSVHRDSYEQYF. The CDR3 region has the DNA TGTGCCAGCAGCGTTCACAGGGATTCCTACGAGCAGTACTTC.

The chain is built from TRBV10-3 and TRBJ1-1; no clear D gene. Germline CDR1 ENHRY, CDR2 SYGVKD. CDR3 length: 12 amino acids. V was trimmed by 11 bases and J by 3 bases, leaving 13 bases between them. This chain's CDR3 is CAHRGLDTEAFF. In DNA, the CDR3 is TGTGCCCACAGAGGGCTTGACACTGAAGCTTTCTTT.

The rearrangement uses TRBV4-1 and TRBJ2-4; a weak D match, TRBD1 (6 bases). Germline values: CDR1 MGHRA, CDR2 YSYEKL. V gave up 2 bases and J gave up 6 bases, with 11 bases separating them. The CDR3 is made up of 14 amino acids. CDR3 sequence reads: CASSQTGLRNIQYF. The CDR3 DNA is TGCGCCAGCAGCCAAACAGGGTTAAGAAACATTCAGTACTTC.

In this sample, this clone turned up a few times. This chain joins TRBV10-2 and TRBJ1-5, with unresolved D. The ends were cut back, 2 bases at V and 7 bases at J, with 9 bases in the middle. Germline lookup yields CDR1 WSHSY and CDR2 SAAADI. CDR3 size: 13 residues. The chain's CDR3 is CASSESLGQPQHF. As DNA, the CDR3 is TGCGCCAGCAGTGAGAGTCTCGGGCAGCCCCAGCATTTT.

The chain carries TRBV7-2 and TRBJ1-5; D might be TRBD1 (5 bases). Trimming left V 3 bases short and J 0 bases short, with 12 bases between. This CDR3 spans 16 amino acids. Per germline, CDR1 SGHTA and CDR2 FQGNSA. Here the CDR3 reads CASSLWGGTSNQPQHF. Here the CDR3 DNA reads TGTGCCAGCAGCTTGTGGGGGGGGACTAGCAATCAGCCCCAGCATTTT.

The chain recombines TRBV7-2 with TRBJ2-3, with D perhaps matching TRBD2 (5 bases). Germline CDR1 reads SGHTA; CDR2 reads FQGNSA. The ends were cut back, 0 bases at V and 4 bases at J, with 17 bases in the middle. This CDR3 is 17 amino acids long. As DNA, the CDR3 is TGTGCCAGCAGCTTAGCAGTTAGGGTCAGGACTTCAGATACGCAGTATTTT. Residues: CASSLAVRVRTSDTQYF.

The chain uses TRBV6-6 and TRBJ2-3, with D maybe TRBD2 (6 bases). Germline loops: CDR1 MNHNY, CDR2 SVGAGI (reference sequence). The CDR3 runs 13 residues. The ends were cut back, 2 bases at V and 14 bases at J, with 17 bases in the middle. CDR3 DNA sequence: TGTGCCAGCAGTTACGAGGGGCCCCCGGGGGTGTATTTT. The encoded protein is CASSYEGPPGVYF.

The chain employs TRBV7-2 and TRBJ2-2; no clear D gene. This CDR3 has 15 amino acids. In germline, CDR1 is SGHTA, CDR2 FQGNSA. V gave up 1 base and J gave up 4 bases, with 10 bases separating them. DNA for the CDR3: TGTGCCAGCAGCTTAGATAGCAGTATCACCGGGGAGCTGTTTTTT. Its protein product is CASSLDSSITGELFF.

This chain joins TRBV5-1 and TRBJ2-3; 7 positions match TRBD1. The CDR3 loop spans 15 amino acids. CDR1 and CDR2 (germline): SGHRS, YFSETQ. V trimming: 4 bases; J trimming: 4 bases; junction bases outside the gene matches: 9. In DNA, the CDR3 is TGCGCCAGCAGCGAACCAGGGGGTATCGCAGATACGCAGTATTTT. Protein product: CASSEPGGIADTQYF.

The CDR3 spells CASSGPGVYEQYF. The CDR3 DNA reads TGTGCCAGTAGTGGGCCGGGGGTCTACGAGCAGTACTTC. The V and J genes are TRBV19 and TRBJ2-7; weak D call: TRBD2 (6 bases). Germline CDR1 is LNHDA and CDR2 is SQIVND (reference sequence). This CDR3 is 13 amino acids long. V lost 5 bases, J lost 3 bases, and 11 bases lay in between. The variable domain in full, completed from reference TRBV19 and TRBJ2-7, reads DGGITQSPKYLFRKEGQNVTLSCEQNLNHDAMYWYRQDPGQGLRLIYYSQIVNDFQKGDIAEGYSVSREKKESFPLTVTSAQKNPTAFYLCASSGPGVYEQYFGPGTRLTVT.

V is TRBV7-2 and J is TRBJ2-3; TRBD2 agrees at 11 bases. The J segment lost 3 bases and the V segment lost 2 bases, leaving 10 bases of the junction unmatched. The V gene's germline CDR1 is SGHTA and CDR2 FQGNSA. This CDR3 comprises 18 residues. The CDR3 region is CASSLNWPLAGGTDTQYF. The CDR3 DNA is TGTGCCAGCAGCTTAAATTGGCCTCTAGCGGGGGGAACAGATACGCAGTATTTT. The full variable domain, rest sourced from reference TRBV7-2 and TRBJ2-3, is GAGVSQSPSNKVTEKGKDVELRCDPISGHTALYWYRQSLGQGLEFLIYFQGNSAPDKSGLPSDRFSAERTGGSVSTLTIQRTQQEDSAVYLCASSLNWPLAGGTDTQYFGPGTRLTVL.

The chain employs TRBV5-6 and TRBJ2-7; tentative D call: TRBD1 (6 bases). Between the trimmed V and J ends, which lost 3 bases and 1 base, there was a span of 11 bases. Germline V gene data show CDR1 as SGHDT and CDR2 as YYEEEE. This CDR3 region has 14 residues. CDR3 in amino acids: CASSWGHGSYEQYF. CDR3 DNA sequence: TGTGCCAGCAGCTGGGGACACGGTTCCTACGAGCAGTACTTC.

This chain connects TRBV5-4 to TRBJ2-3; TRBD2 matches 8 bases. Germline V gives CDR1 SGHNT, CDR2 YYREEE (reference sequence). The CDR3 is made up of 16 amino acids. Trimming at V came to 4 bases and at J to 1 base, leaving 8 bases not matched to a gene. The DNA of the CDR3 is TGTGCCAGCAGCCGAAGAGTGACTAGCGGCACAGATACGCAGTATTTT. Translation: CASSRRVTSGTDTQYF.

The CDR3 protein is CASSPLGGGRKLFF. CDR3 in DNA: TGTGCCAGCAGCCCCCTAGGGGGGGGGAGGAAACTGTTTTTT. The V gene is TRBV14, the J gene TRBJ1-4; D is perhaps TRBD1 (6 bases). Germline V lookup: CDR1 SGHDN, CDR2 FVKESK. This CDR3 region has 14 residues. The germline V and J ends were trimmed by 4 bases and 11 bases, with 17 bases remaining between them.

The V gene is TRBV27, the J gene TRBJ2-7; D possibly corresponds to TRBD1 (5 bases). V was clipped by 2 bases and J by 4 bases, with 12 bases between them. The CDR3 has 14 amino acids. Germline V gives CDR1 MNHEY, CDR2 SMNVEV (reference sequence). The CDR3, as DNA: TGTGCCAGCAGTTTAAGGGGTGCCGCTTACGAGCAGTACTTC. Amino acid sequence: CASSLRGAAYEQYF.

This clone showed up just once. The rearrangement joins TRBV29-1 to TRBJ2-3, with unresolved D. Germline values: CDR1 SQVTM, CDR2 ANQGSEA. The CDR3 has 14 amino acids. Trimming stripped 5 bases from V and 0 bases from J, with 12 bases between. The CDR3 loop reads CSVNPRSSTDTQYF. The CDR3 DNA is TGCAGCGTTAACCCACGGAGCAGCACAGATACGCAGTATTTT.

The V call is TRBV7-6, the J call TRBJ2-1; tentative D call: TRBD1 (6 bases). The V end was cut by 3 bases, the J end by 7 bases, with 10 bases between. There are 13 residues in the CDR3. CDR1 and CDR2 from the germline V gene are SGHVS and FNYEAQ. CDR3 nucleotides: TGTGCCAGCAGCTTGGCCACAGGGAATGAGCAGTTCTTC. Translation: CASSLATGNEQFF.

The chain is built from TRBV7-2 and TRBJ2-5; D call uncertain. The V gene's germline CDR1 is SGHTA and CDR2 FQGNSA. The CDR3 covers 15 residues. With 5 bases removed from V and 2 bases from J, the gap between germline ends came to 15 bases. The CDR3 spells CASSPVAREQETQYF. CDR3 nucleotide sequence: TGTGCCAGCAGCCCCGTCGCTAGAGAACAAGAGACCCAGTACTTC.

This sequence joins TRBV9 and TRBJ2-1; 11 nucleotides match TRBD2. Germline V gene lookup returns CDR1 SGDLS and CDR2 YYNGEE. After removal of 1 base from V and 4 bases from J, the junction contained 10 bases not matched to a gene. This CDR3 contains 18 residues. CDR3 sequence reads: CASSVPAGTSGQYNEQFF. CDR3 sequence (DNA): TGTGCCAGCAGCGTACCCGCCGGGACTAGCGGCCAATACAATGAGCAGTTCTTC.

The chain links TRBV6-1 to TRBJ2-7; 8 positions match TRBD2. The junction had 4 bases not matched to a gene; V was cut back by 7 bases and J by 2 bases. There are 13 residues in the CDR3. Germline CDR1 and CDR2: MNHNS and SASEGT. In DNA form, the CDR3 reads TGTGCCAGCATCGTAGCGGGAACCTACGAGCAGTACTTC. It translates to CASIVAGTYEQYF.

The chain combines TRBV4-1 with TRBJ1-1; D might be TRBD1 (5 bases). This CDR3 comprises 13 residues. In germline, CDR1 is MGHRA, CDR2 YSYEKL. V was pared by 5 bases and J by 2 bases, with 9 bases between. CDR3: CASSSDSNTEAFF. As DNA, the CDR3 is TGCGCCAGCAGCTCCGACAGTAACACTGAAGCTTTCTTT.